One sample yielded the 9 T cell receptor beta chains listed below, sequenced in a study of cytomegalovirus exposure and HLA in healthy donors. 60 Vbeta and 13 Jbeta primers were used in PCR. Assay: immunoSEQ multiplex PCR; the TCRdb copy retains only in-frame clones and omits some. Among 130,000 to 150,000 clones listed, around three quarters were seen once. The sequencing input was PBMCs. These receptors were taken from a man in his forties in good health and CMV-seropositive.

The chain combines TRBV10-1 with TRBJ1-1; D perhaps matches TRBD1 (6 bases). Looked up from germline, CDR1 is WNHNN and CDR2 is SYGVQD (reference sequence). The ends were cut back, 1 base at V and 1 base at J, with 13 bases in the middle. This CDR3 has 16 amino acids. The CDR3 bases are TGCGCCAGCAGTGAGTTTGGGGGCGCACGGAACACTGAAGCTTTCTTT. Amino acid sequence: CASSEFGGARNTEAFF.

This sequence joins TRBV27 and TRBJ1-5; D is possibly TRBD1 (5 bases). V gave up 1 base and J gave up 3 bases, with 7 bases separating them. This CDR3 has 14 residues. The germline V gene has CDR1 MNHEY and CDR2 SMNVEV (reference sequence). CDR3 region: CASSLLGHNQPQHF. The CDR3 DNA follows: TGTGCCAGCAGTTTATTGGGGCACAATCAGCCCCAGCATTTT.

The chain carries TRBV7-9 and TRBJ2-1; D is perhaps TRBD2 (6 bases). The CDR3 spans 15 residues. Trimming took 5 bases from V and 4 from J, leaving 15 bases between them. Germline assignment: CDR1 SEHNR and CDR2 FQNEAQ (reference sequence). This CDR3 reads CASSQGLTGYNEQFF. The CDR3 nucleotides are TGTGCCAGCAGCCAGGGACTGACGGGTTACAATGAGCAGTTCTTC.

The rearrangement uses TRBV10-2 and TRBJ1-3; 9 bases map to TRBD1. The CDR3 covers 16 residues. The ends lost 7 bases at V and 0 bases at J; junction bases unmatched: 7. Germline V gives CDR1 WSHSY, CDR2 SAAADI. Here the CDR3 reads CASTLTGGRSGNTIYF. The DNA for the CDR3 is TGCGCCAGCACCCTTACAGGGGGCCGCTCTGGAAACACCATATATTTT.

The chain combines TRBV6-6 with TRBJ2-7; 10 positions agree with TRBD2. In germline, CDR1 is MNHNY, CDR2 SVGAGI (reference sequence). V trimming: 4 bases; J trimming: 7 bases; junction bases outside the gene matches: 7. CDR3 length equals 14 residues. This CDR3 is CASSSSGRAWEQYF. The CDR3 DNA sequence: TGTGCCAGCAGTTCAAGCGGGAGGGCCTGGGAGCAGTACTTC.

The genes are TRBV15 and TRBJ1-5; tentative D call: TRBD1 (6 bases). Germline loops: CDR1 LNHNV, CDR2 YYDKDF (reference sequence). V was trimmed by 1 base and J by 0 bases, leaving 22 bases between them. CDR3 length: 20 amino acids. For the CDR3, the DNA is TGTGCCACCAGCAGAGGCAACTCCGGACAGACAATTTATAGCAATCAGCCCCAGCATTTT. Translating gives CATSRGNSGQTIYSNQPQHF.

This chain connects TRBV7-9 to TRBJ1-4; possible D gene TRBD1, 5 bases. CDR1 is SEHNR and CDR2 is FQNEAQ in the germline V gene (reference sequence). CDR3 size: 15 residues. V lost 3 bases and J lost 8, with 16 bases in between. The CDR3 is CASSLAGRRGEKLFF. CDR3 DNA sequence: TGTGCCAGCAGCTTGGCGGGGCGCCGAGGAGAAAAACTGTTTTTT.

V usage is TRBV13 and J usage is TRBJ2-7; 11 nucleotides match TRBD2. J was trimmed by 0 bases and V by 5 bases; bases with no gene match: 3. The CDR3 is 15 amino acids. Germline V gene lookup returns CDR1 PRHDT and CDR2 FYEKMQ (reference sequence). CDR3 nucleotide sequence: TGTGCCAGCAGCATGGGACTAGCGGCCTCCTACGAGCAGTACTTC. This codes for CASSMGLAASYEQYF.

V usage is TRBV7-6 and J usage is TRBJ1-1, with TRBD1 matching over 9 bases. This CDR3 region has 15 residues. CDR1 and CDR2 from the germline V gene are SGHVS and FNYEAQ. The V and J ends lost 4 bases and 1 base, in that order; junction bases with no gene match: 4. The CDR3, as DNA: TGTGCCAGCAGCTGGGGACAGGGCGGGAACACTGAAGCTTTCTTT. Translation gives CASSWGQGGNTEAFF.